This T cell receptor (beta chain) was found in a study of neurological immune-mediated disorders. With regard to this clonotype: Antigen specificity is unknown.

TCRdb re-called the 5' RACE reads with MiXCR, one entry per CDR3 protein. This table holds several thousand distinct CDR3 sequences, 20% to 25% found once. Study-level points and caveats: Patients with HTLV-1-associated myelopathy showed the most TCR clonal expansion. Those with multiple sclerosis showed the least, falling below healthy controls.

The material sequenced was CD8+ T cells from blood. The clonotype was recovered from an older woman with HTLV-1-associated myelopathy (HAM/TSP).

CDR3 amino acids: CAISDYRESPLHF. CDR3 in DNA: TGTGCCATCAGTGATTACAGGGAGTCACCCCTCCACTTT. The rearrangement uses TRBV10-3 and TRBJ1-6, with D possibly matching TRBD1 (6 bases). This CDR3 comprises 13 residues. Deletions cut 3 bases from V and 10 bases from J, with 10 bases between. Germline V gives CDR1 ENHRY, CDR2 SYGVKD.